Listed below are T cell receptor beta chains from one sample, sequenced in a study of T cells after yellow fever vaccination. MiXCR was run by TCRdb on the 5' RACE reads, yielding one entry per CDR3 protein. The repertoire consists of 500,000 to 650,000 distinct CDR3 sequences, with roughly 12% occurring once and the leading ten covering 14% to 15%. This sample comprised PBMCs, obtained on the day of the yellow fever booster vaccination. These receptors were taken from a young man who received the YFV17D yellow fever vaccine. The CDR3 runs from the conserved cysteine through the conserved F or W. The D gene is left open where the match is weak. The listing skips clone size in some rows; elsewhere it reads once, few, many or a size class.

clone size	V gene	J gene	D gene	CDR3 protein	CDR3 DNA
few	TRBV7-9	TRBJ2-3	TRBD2	CASSANGGFDTQYF	TGTGCCAGCAGCGCAAACGGGGGGTTTGATACGCAGTATTTT
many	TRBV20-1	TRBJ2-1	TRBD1	CSAGRDRGTYNEQFF	TGCAGTGCAGGTCGGGACAGGGGTACATACAATGAGCAGTTCTTC
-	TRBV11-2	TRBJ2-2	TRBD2	CASRPAGPGLAGGPISRELFF	TGTGCCAGCAGGCCTGCTGGACCGGGACTAGCGGGAGGGCCTATCTCCAGGGAGCTGTTTTTT
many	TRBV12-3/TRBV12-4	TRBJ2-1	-	CASSFRRLADEQFF	TGTGCCAGCAGTTTCCGTCGCCTAGCCGATGAGCAGTTCTTC
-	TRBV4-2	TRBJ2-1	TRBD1	CASSPGGRNEQFF	TGTGCCAGCAGCCCAGGGGGCCGCAATGAGCAGTTCTTC
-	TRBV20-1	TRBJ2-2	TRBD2	CSARRTSGAVGELFF	TGCAGTGCTAGACGCACTAGCGGGGCCGTTGGGGAGCTGTTTTTT
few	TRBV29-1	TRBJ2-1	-	CSVRGKEQFF	TGCAGCGTTCGAGGGAAGGAGCAGTTCTTC
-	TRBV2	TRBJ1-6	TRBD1	CASSEGGQYNSPLHF	TGTGCCAGCAGTGAAGGGGGACAGTATAATTCACCCCTCCACTTT
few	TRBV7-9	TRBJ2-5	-	CASSSLLTPNGETQYF	TGTGCCAGCAGCTCCTTGTTGACGCCCAACGGGGAGACCCAGTACTTC
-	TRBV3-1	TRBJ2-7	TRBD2	CASSPSRFSGWNSYEQYF	TGTGCCAGCAGCCCCTCTCGTTTTAGCGGGTGGAATTCCTACGAGCAGTACTTC
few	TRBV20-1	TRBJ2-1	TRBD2	CSARGGLAGRDEQFF	TGCAGTGCTAGAGGGGGACTAGCGGGAAGGGATGAGCAGTTCTTC
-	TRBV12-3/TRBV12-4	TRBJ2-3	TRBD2	CASNGLAETPDTQYF	TGTGCCAGCAACGGACTAGCGGAAACCCCGGATACGCAGTATTTT
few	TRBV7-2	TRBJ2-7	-	CASSLVVGDGEQYF	TGTGCCAGCAGCTTAGTGGTTGGGGACGGCGAGCAGTACTTC
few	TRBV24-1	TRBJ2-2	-	CATSDLNAGQFLSTGELFF	TGTGCCACCAGTGATTTGAACGCGGGGCAGTTTCTGAGCACCGGGGAGCTGTTTTTT
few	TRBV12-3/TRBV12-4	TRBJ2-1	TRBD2	CASSSRDYSGRDVGYNEQFF	TGTGCCAGCAGTTCCAGGGACTATAGCGGGAGGGACGTTGGGTACAATGAGCAGTTCTTC
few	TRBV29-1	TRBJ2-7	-	CSALLAKGTEQYF	TGCAGCGCGCTTCTAGCAAAGGGAACCGAGCAGTACTTC
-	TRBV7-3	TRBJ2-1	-	CASSPTTAAGYNEQFF	TGTGCCAGCAGCCCGACGACCGCGGCCGGGTACAATGAGCAGTTCTTC
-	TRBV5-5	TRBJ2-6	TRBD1	CASSLRQGSGANVLTF	TGTGCCAGCAGCTTGCGACAGGGTTCCGGGGCCAACGTCCTGACTTTC
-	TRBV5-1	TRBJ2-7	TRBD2	CASSSGTSHYEQYF	TGCGCCAGCAGCTCGGGGACTAGTCACTACGAGCAGTACTTC
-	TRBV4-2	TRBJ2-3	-	CASSQLFTDTQYF	TGTGCCAGCAGCCAGCTGTTCACAGATACGCAGTATTTT
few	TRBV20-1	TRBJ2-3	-	CSARDHTTDTQYF	TGCAGTGCCAGGGACCACACCACAGATACGCAGTATTTT
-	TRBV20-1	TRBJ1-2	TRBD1	CSAEHFRGRGVTNYGYTF	TGCAGTGCTGAGCACTTCAGGGGGCGAGGAGTGACTAACTATGGCTACACCTTC
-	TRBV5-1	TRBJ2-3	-	CASSLGRSTDAQYF	TGCGCCAGCAGCTTGGGTCGTTCGACAGATGCGCAGTATTTT
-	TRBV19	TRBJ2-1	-	CASRDFNEQFF	TGTGCCAGCCGGGACTTCAATGAGCAGTTCTTC
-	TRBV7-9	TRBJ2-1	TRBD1	CASSPWTGSYNEQFF	TGTGCCAGCAGCCCCTGGACAGGGTCCTACAATGAGCAGTTCTTC
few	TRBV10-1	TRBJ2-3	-	CASSDSLGPNTDTQYF	TGCGCCAGCAGTGACAGTTTAGGGCCTAACACAGATACGCAGTATTTT
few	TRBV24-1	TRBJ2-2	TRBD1	CATSDRDSGELFF	TGTGCCACCAGTGACCGGGACAGCGGGGAGCTGTTTTTT
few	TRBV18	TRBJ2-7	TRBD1	CASSPPGQRRYEQYF	TGTGCCAGCTCACCTCCGGGACAGAGGAGGTACGAGCAGTACTTC
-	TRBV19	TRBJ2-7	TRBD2	CAVRAAGEEQYF	TGTGCCGTCCGGGCAGCGGGAGAGGAGCAGTACTTC
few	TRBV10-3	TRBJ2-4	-	CAISESWIPKNIQYF	TGTGCCATCAGTGAGTCGTGGATCCCCAAAAACATTCAGTACTTC
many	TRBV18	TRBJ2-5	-	CASSPPGGGETQYF	TGTGCCAGCAGCCCCCCGGGGGGCGGAGAGACCCAGTACTTC
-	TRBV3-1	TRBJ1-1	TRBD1	CASSRTGDGAFF	TGTGCCAGCAGTCGGACAGGGGATGGAGCTTTCTTT
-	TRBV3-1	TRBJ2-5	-	CASSQEWLPQETQYF	TGTGCCAGCAGCCAAGAATGGCTGCCCCAAGAGACCCAGTACTTC
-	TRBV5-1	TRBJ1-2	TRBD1	CASSLGGQEYGYTF	TGCGCCAGCAGCTTGGGGGGACAGGAGTATGGCTACACCTTC
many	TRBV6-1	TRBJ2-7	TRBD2	CASRGLAESYEQYF	TGTGCCAGCAGGGGACTAGCGGAGTCCTACGAGCAGTACTTC
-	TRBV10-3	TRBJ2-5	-	CAISEGQKETQYF	TGTGCCATCAGTGAAGGACAGAAAGAGACCCAGTACTTC
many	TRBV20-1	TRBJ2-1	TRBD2	CSARLGAGGEQFF	TGCAGTGCCCGGCTAGGCGCGGGAGGCGAGCAGTTCTTC
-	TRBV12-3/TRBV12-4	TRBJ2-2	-	CASSQGENTGELFF	TGTGCCAGCAGCCAAGGGGAGAACACCGGGGAGCTGTTTTTT
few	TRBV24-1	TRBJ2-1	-	CATSEDTGLGDEQFF	TGTGCCACCAGTGAGGATACAGGGTTGGGTGATGAGCAGTTCTTC
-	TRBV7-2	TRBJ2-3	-	CASSLRSVGGHTQYF	TGTGCCAGCAGCTTGAGGAGCGTAGGTGGGCATACGCAGTATTTT
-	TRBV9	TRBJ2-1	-	CASSVVEGPYNEQFF	TGTGCCAGCAGCGTAGTGGAGGGACCCTACAATGAGCAGTTCTTC
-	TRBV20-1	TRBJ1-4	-	CSATLTPLANEKLFF	TGCAGTGCTACTTTAACACCGTTAGCTAATGAAAAACTGTTTTTT
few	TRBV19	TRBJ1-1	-	CASSIGANTEAFF	TGTGCCAGTAGTATAGGAGCGAACACTGAAGCTTTCTTT
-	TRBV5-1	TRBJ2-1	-	CASSLISGGGEQFF	TGCGCCAGCAGCTTGATTAGCGGTGGAGGTGAGCAGTTCTTC
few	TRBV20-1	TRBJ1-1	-	CSATKVGWRTEAFF	TGCAGTGCTACCAAGGTAGGGTGGAGGACTGAAGCTTTCTTT
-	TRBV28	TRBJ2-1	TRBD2	CASSSTEAPTGPSGRALNEQFF	TGTGCCAGCAGTTCCACCGAAGCTCCGACAGGACCTAGCGGGAGGGCCCTCAATGAGCAGTTCTTC
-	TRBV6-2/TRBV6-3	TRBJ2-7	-	CASRPGRWFYEQYF	TGTGCCAGCAGACCCGGCAGATGGTTTTACGAGCAGTACTTC